The 24 T cell receptor beta chains reported below all come from one sample, sequenced in a study of identical twins. TCRdb used MiXCR to reprocess the 5' RACE reads, holding one entry per CDR3 protein. The profile shows about 530,000 distinct CDR3 sequences, 20% to 25% of them singletons. The same sample was also used in a study of yellow fever vaccine responses in identical twins.

What was sequenced was CD4+ T cells sorted from blood. Source of these receptors: a young woman in good health.

The chain couples TRBV20-1 to TRBJ1-1; 9 positions agree with TRBD1. Losses at the gene ends were 5 bases for V and 0 bases for J; bases not matched to a gene: 1. The germline CDR1 and CDR2 sequences are DFQATT and SNEGSKA (reference sequence). CDR3 length: 13 residues. CDR3 protein: CSAGQGLNTEAFF. For the CDR3, the DNA is TGCAGTGCTGGACAGGGGCTGAACACTGAAGCTTTCTTT.

V is TRBV7-3 and J is TRBJ2-7; 8 positions match TRBD1. This CDR3 comprises 12 residues. Germline CDR1 reads SGHTA; CDR2 reads FQGTGA. After removal of 4 bases from V and 10 bases from J, the junction contained 6 bases not matched to a gene. CDR3 nucleotides: TGTGCCAGCAGCTCAGGGGGGACAGGACAGTACTTC. Protein sequence: CASSSGGTGQYF.

The chain couples TRBV5-1 to TRBJ2-7, with 11 bases matching TRBD1. J gave up 6 bases and V 3 bases, and 8 bases lay outside the gene matches. This CDR3 is built from 15 residues. Germline V gene sequence: CDR1 SGHRS, CDR2 YFSETQ. The CDR3 DNA follows: TGCGCCAGCAGCTCCATTCCGGGACAGGGGGGCGAGCAGTACTTC. This translates into CASSSIPGQGGEQYF.

V usage is TRBV7-2 and J usage is TRBJ2-2; D remains ambiguous. V lost 4 bases and J lost 6, with 15 bases in between. The CDR3 contains 15 residues. From germline, CDR1 is SGHTA and CDR2 FQGNSA. The CDR3 DNA is TGTGCCAGCAGCTCAATATGGGGATTTGCCGGGGAGCTGTTTTTT. It is translated as CASSSIWGFAGELFF.

The V gene is TRBV2, the J gene TRBJ1-6, with 7 bases lining up with TRBD1. Looked up from germline, CDR1 is SNHLY and CDR2 is FYNNEI. V was pared by 5 bases and J by 9 bases, with 7 bases of the junction left unmatched. The CDR3 sequence is 14 residues long. The CDR3 region has the DNA TGTGCCAGCAGTAACCGGGACAGATCTTCACCCCTCCACTTT. It encodes CASSNRDRSSPLHF.

This clonotype turned up a few times. The chain uses TRBV10-3 and TRBJ2-7; no firm D call. This CDR3 spans 13 amino acids. Trimming cost V 3 bases and J 1 base, with 7 bases left between them. Looked up from germline, CDR1 is ENHRY and CDR2 is SYGVKD. CDR3 sequence reads: CAISDGLSYEQYV. The CDR3 coding sequence is TGTGCCATCAGTGACGGCCTTTCCTACGAGCAGTACGTC.

The chain employs TRBV3-1 and TRBJ2-1, with TRBD2 matching over 11 bases. The CDR3 covers 16 residues. Germline-derived CDR1 and CDR2 are LGHDT and YNNKEL (reference sequence). V dropped 1 base and J dropped 9; count of bases not matched to a gene: 8. The CDR3 DNA is TGTGCCAGCAGCCAAGTTAGCGGGGGGGCCGTCATTGAGCAGTTCTTC. It specifies CASSQVSGGAVIEQFF.

The chain uses TRBV7-9 and TRBJ2-1; D might be TRBD2 (5 bases). There are 14 residues in the CDR3. Trimming cost V 0 bases and J 3 bases, with 6 bases left between them. In germline, CDR1 is SEHNR, CDR2 FQNEAQ (reference sequence). CDR3 in amino acids: CASSLADFYNEQFF. CDR3 DNA sequence: TGTGCCAGCAGCTTAGCGGACTTCTACAATGAGCAGTTCTTC.

The V gene is TRBV5-6, the J gene TRBJ2-1; D may be TRBD1 (5 bases). Germline CDR1 SGHDT, CDR2 YYEEEE. The V gene lost 2 bases and the J gene lost 12 bases, with 18 bases spanning the gap. The CDR3 length is 14 residues. The CDR3 region has the DNA TGTGCCAGCAGCTTAGGGGCAGGGTTTGGATCGCAGTTCTTC. Protein sequence: CASSLGAGFGSQFF.

The rearrangement joins TRBV29-1 to TRBJ2-1; 11 bases align to TRBD2. Germline trimming cut 3 bases from V and 8 bases from J; bases unmatched to any gene: 3. Germline lookup yields CDR1 SQVTM and CDR2 ANQGSEA. The CDR3 runs to 13 residues. CDR3 loop: CSVDSGGVDEQFF. The CDR3 DNA follows: TGCAGCGTTGATAGCGGGGGGGTCGATGAGCAGTTCTTC.

This sequence joins TRBV20-1 and TRBJ2-2; D remains unclear. The germline V gene encodes CDR1 DFQATT and CDR2 SNEGSKA (reference sequence). Deletions cut 4 bases from V and 4 bases from J, with 10 bases between. This CDR3 is 13 amino acids long. In DNA form, the CDR3 reads TGCAGTGCTACAGTTACGACCACCGGGGAGCTGTTTTTT. It is translated as CSATVTTTGELFF.

The gene calls are TRBV10-3 and TRBJ2-7; 9 nucleotides line up with TRBD1. Losses at the gene ends were 11 bases for V and 5 bases for J; bases not matched to a gene: 13. The CDR3 runs 14 residues. The germline V gene has CDR1 ENHRY and CDR2 SYGVKD. CDR3 coding DNA: TGTGCCGTAAAGCCGGGACAGGGAATGGACGAGCAGTACGTC. Translating gives CAVKPGQGMDEQYV.

The J gene is TRBJ1-5, the V gene TRBV4-1, with 9 positions matching TRBD1. The CDR3 runs to 18 residues. CDR1 is MGHRA and CDR2 is YSYEKL in the germline V gene. The ends lost 0 bases at V and 6 bases at J; junction bases unmatched: 12. The CDR3 region has the DNA TGCGCCAGCAGCCAAGATACCGGGACAGGGTGGGTCCCTCAGCCCCAGCATTTT. It yields the protein CASSQDTGTGWVPQPQHF.

The chain uses TRBV5-1 and TRBJ1-6; 9 nucleotides align to TRBD1. CDR3 size: 14 residues. Germline V gene data show CDR1 as SGHRS and CDR2 as YFSETQ. V shed 0 bases, J shed 10 bases, and the junction held 2 bases outside the gene matches. CDR3 nucleotides: TGCGCCAGCAGCTTGGGGGACAGGGTATCACCCCTCCACTTT. Its protein product is CASSLGDRVSPLHF. The whole variable domain, filled in from reference TRBV5-1 and TRBJ1-6, reads KAGVTQTPRYLIKTRGQQVTLSCSPISGHRSVSWYQQTPGQGLQFLFEYFSETQRNKGNFPGRFSGRQFSNSRSEMNVSTLELGDSALYLCASSLGDRVSPLHFGNGTRLTVT.

The rearrangement links TRBV20-1 to TRBJ2-1, with D possibly TRBD2 on 7 matching bases. V was clipped by 2 bases and J by 12 bases, with 20 bases between them. The CDR3 length is 14 residues. The germline gives CDR1 DFQATT, CDR2 SNEGSKA (reference sequence). CDR3 DNA sequence: TGCAGTGCTAGACCATCAGGGGAGGGAGCGGGGCAGTTCTTC. It codes for CSARPSGEGAGQFF.

The chain links TRBV24-1 to TRBJ2-2; D may match TRBD1 or TRBD2 (5 bases each). Trimming shortened V by 2 bases and J by 6 bases, and 18 bases separated the two germline ends. This CDR3 comprises 17 residues. Germline CDR1 is KGHDR and CDR2 is SFDVKD. The CDR3 nucleotides are TGTGCCACCAGTGATTCGCCCCGGGGCCGACCTCCCGGGGAGCTGTTTTTT. Translated: CATSDSPRGRPPGELFF.

The chain recombines TRBV20-1 with TRBJ2-1; D unclear. V shed 4 bases and J shed 5 bases, with 9 bases lying between them. The CDR3 is made up of 12 amino acids. Germline V lookup: CDR1 DFQATT, CDR2 SNEGSKA (reference sequence). CDR3 nucleotides: TGCAGTGCTACTCAGGCCCACAATGAGCAGTTCTTC. Translating it yields CSATQAHNEQFF.

The rearrangement links TRBV6-1 to TRBJ2-5; 10 bases fit TRBD2. J lost 2 bases, V lost 6 bases, and 6 bases had no gene match. The CDR3 runs to 15 residues. Germline CDR1 reads MNHNS; CDR2 reads SASEGT. This chain's CDR3 is CASRASGSRQETQYF. The CDR3 bases are TGTGCCAGCAGGGCTAGCGGGAGTAGACAAGAGACCCAGTACTTC.

The chain uses TRBV10-2 and TRBJ2-7; 10 bases agree with TRBD2. The CDR3 covers 17 residues. CDR1 and CDR2 (germline): WSHSY, SAAADI. J lost 2 bases, V lost 10 bases, and 17 bases had no gene match. The CDR3 loop reads CATTGTEGLAKTYEQYF. The CDR3 nucleotides read TGCGCCACCACCGGGACAGAGGGACTAGCGAAAACCTACGAGCAGTACTTC.

The chain carries TRBV7-8 and TRBJ2-3; D ambiguous. V lost 4 bases and J lost 4, with 12 bases in between. Germline lookup yields CDR1 SGHVS and CDR2 FQNEAQ. This CDR3 has 14 amino acids. DNA of the CDR3: TGTGCCAGCAGCTCCGTTTCTACCTCAGATACGCAGTATTTT. Protein: CASSSVSTSDTQYF. The variable domain in full, completed from reference TRBV7-8 and TRBJ2-3, reads GAGVSQSPRYKVAKRGQDVALRCDPISGHVSLFWYQQALGQGPEFLTYFQNEAQLDKSGLPSDRFFAERPEGSVSTLKIQRTQQEDSAVYLCASSSVSTSDTQYFGPGTRLTVL.

This chain links TRBV20-1 with TRBJ2-5; a weak D match, TRBD2 (5 bases). Germline V gene lookup returns CDR1 DFQATT and CDR2 SNEGSKA (reference sequence). The CDR3 runs 16 residues. Trimming stripped 0 bases from V and 2 bases from J, with 16 bases between. Here the CDR3 DNA reads TGCAGTGCTAGAGATCAACTGACGGGGAAGCAAGAGACCCAGTACTTC. Translating gives CSARDQLTGKQETQYF.

The chain joins TRBV4-2 to TRBJ2-1, with 12 bases aligning to TRBD2. Trimming took 0 bases from V and 8 from J; bases not matched to a gene: 5. The CDR3 length is 16 residues. Per germline, CDR1 LGHNA and CDR2 YNFKEQ. CDR3 in amino acids: CASSQEASGGAYEQFF. The CDR3 DNA reads TGTGCCAGCAGCCAAGAGGCTAGCGGGGGGGCCTATGAGCAGTTCTTC.

This rearrangement joins TRBV27 to TRBJ2-3, with TRBD2 identical over 11 bases. There are 15 residues in the CDR3. The ends lost 5 bases at V and 5 bases at J; junction bases unmatched: 6. Germline values: CDR1 MNHEY, CDR2 SMNVEV (reference sequence). The CDR3 nucleotides are TGTGCCAGCAGTCCCCAGCTAGCGGGGGGAGATACGCAGTATTTT. Encoded protein: CASSPQLAGGDTQYF.

This rearrangement joins TRBV9 to TRBJ2-7, with D possibly matching TRBD1 (6 bases). This CDR3 has 17 amino acids. Germline CDR1 is SGDLS and CDR2 is YYNGEE. Trimming shortened V by 4 bases and J by 0 bases, and 20 bases separated the two germline ends. In DNA, the CDR3 is TGTGCCAGCAGCCCCCGAGGGGATCAGGGGAGCTCCTACGAGCAGTACTTC. Its translation: CASSPRGDQGSSYEQYF.